Sequencing of this TCR beta chain was carried out in a study of shared clonotypes between healthy human individuals (TCRdb year 2020). With regard to the full study: The cohort included three men and two women between 18 and 49 years of age. For each donor, CD4 naive and CD4 memory were each run on three plates, CD8 naive on two plates, and CD8 memory on one plate. Different laboratories and diverse techniques were used to prepare libraries and sequence TCR repertoires, to increase sequencing depth and limit assay-specific biases. Leukapheresis yielded between about 0.85 and 9 billion PBMCs per donor. The study deeply sequenced blood TCR repertoires of about 5 healthy adults to estimate repertoire size and the extent of clonotype sharing between individuals.

This clone was observed once. The antigen it recognizes is unknown. No much larger clone is present one base from it, and per-base qualities are unavailable. Paper-wide results and their limitations: The genetic and exposure-history diversity represented was limited by the small number of donors. Sampling was restricted to blood, and TCR repertoires in tissue are likely to differ from TCR repertoires in blood. Naive subsets generally had larger estimated clonotype richness than memory subsets. About 4.5% of naive CD4, 3.5% of naive CD8, around 2.3% of memory CD4, and approximately 0.39% of memory CD8 clonotypes were shared across four donors. Compared with non-shared clonotypes, clonotypes shared by all four sorted-subset donors had higher generation probabilities. Rarefaction of sorted-subset datasets indicated incomplete sequencing despite the large sequencing depth. Based on pairwise subsampling, the degree of clonotype sharing among donors was expected to be affected by sequencing depth.

Using the deep immunoSEQ assay, multiplex PCR amplified TCR CDR3 regions from genomic DNA. Extracted genomic DNA from each cell subset was distributed evenly across all wells of several immunoSEQ 96-well plates, and each plate was treated as a replicate. For sorted subsets, roughly 200 ng genomic DNA, equal to about 30,000 T cell genomes, was loaded into each replicate PCR. Purified libraries were quantified with a Qubit 3.0 fluorometer, sized on a Bioanalyzer 2100, and re-quantified with the KAPA Library Quantification kit. A separate single-read 150-cycle Illumina NextSeq 550 flow cell was used to sequence each immunoSEQ 96-well plate. The authors processed their data as follows. The immunoSEQ output contained only junctional sequences without quality scores, so filtering could not match that applied to full-length reads. To assign V/J genes and CDR3, sequences were annotated against IMGT germline references using PyIR, a Python wrapper for IgBLAST v1.9. Any read was removed if the V/J assignment was weak (E-value above 1e-6), the CDR3 was missing, or the read contained stop codons, out-of-frame junctions, or ambiguous translated residues. V3J clonotypes were defined by identical inferred V gene, J gene, and CDR3 amino acid sequence. To compute the percentage overlap between repertoires, the number of shared unique clonotypes was divided by the size of the smaller repertoire. Repertoire richness was assessed with RTK rarefaction, the Chao1 estimator, and Recon v2.1 estimates of unobserved clonotypes. For all TCRbeta clonotypes obtained by the gDNA method from several donors, generation probabilities were computed with OLGA. Drawn from immuneACCESS, this table holds only the in-frame rearrangements with V and J called that TCRdb kept. Clones are partly lost; checked studies trace under half to an unresolved V gene and leave the rest unexplained. V and J calls plus clone size are reproduced from that table; the DNA served to infer D and trimming. Present in this sample are 2 million to 2.5 million clones, roughly 92% of which were seen just once. The leading ten clones occupy around 0.4% of the sample.

The donors were healthy, HIV-negative adults with no recently reported acute infections or vaccinations. Every donor was a Caucasian adult living in Nashville, Tennessee, USA. CD4+ T cells were enriched by magnetic negative selection; naive cells were then positively selected on CD45RA, and the negative fraction formed the memory subset. After blood collection by leukapheresis, PBMCs were isolated using Ficoll-Histopaque density gradient centrifugation and then cryopreserved in the vapor phase of liquid nitrogen. Analytical flow cytometry was used to check the purity and quantity of each magnetically sorted T cell population. Genomic DNA was isolated from each sorted fraction and quantified by UV absorbance on a Nanodrop 2000c. The junction shows trimming of 6 bases on V and 6 bases on J, and the gene matches do not reach 12 bases of it. CDR1 and CDR2, looked up from the germline V gene, are MDHEN and SYDVKM. The CDR3 sequence holds 15 residues, the cysteine and phenylalanine included. The only DNA kept is the CDR3, 45 bases in frame from the first base.

This receptor was obtained from a man younger than 30 in good health. Some clones in this sample may be carry-over from other donors' samples. Sequencing was carried out using naive CD4+ T cells from PBMCs. The cell subset or site label here, explained by the study, means: CD45RA+ positively selected. The rearranged segments are TRBV28 and TRBJ1-2, with 8 bases in between that match TRBD1. The encoded CDR3 is CASSLRTGRLDGYTF. The DNA sequence reads TGTGCCAGCAGCCTGCGGACAGGGCGGCTCGATGGCTACACCTTC.